Many counts were recorded for the clone carrying this TCR beta chain. Each CDR3 protein gets one entry after TCRdb re-called the 5' RACE reads with MiXCR. The sample lists around 480,000 distinct CDR3 sequences; approximately 14% were seen once. This specimen belongs to a study of identical twins. These data also featured in a second study, about yellow fever vaccine responses in identical twins.

The TCR was taken from a woman under 30 in good health. Specimen: CD4+ T cells sorted from blood.

CDR3 nucleotides: TGTGCCACCAGCAGAGGGACAGACTACCAAGAGACCCAGTACTTC. This sequence encodes CATSRGTDYQETQYF. The J gene is TRBJ2-5, the V gene TRBV15, with D possibly matching TRBD1 (6 bases). In germline, CDR1 is LNHNV, CDR2 YYDKDF (reference sequence). The CDR3 totals 15 residues. V lost 1 base and J lost 0, with 9 bases in between. Drawing the rest from reference TRBV15 and TRBJ2-5, the complete variable domain is DAMVIQNPRYQVTQFGKPVTLSCSQTLNHNVMYWYQQKSSQAPKLLFHYYDKDFNNEADTPDNFQSRRPNTSFCFLDIRSPGLGDTAMYLCATSRGTDYQETQYFGPGTRLLVL.